Each of the 29 T cell receptor beta chains below was sequenced from the same sample in a study of identical twins. One entry per CDR3 protein, called by TCRdb with MiXCR from the 5' RACE reads. The data contain fewer than 650,000 distinct CDR3 sequences, just over 7% of them singletons. These data were also filed under a second study, of yellow fever vaccine responses in identical twins.

Material for sequencing was PBMCs. These receptors all come from a woman aged 18-29 years in good health.

This clonotype was observed at least ten times. The chain recombines TRBV12-3 or TRBV12-4 with TRBJ1-3; D gene unclear. This CDR3 contains 16 residues. Trimming stripped 5 bases from V and 0 bases from J, with 14 bases between. CDR3 region: CASSLAAVSSGNTIYF. CDR3 nucleotides: TGTGCCAGCAGTCTTGCTGCCGTCAGCTCTGGAAACACCATATATTTT.

At least ten counts were recorded for this clonotype. V gene TRBV4-1 combines with J gene TRBJ2-1, with D possibly being TRBD1 (5 bases). V was trimmed by 1 base and J by 4 bases, leaving 11 bases between them. This CDR3 spans 15 amino acids. Germline CDR1 MGHRA, CDR2 YSYEKL. The CDR3 region has the DNA TGCGCCAGCAGCCAAGTAAACGACAGATACAATGAGCAGTTCTTC. It codes for CASSQVNDRYNEQFF.

J is TRBJ1-1 and V is TRBV7-6; the match to TRBD1 covers 8 bases. Looked up from germline, CDR1 is SGHVS and CDR2 is FNYEAQ. This CDR3 has 15 amino acids. The ends lost 5 bases at V and 1 base at J; junction bases unmatched: 6. The DNA for the CDR3 is TGTGCCAGCAGCCACAGGGGGGGCAGGAACACTGAAGCTTTCTTT. It translates to CASSHRGGRNTEAFF.

This clonotype was counted only a few times. The chain combines TRBV29-1 with TRBJ1-2; D gene ambiguous. The CDR3 runs to 12 residues. The V gene lost 3 bases and the J gene lost 4 bases, with 9 bases spanning the gap. Looked up from germline, CDR1 is SQVTM and CDR2 is ANQGSEA. CDR3 region: CSVDGESYGYTF. For the CDR3, the DNA is TGCAGCGTTGATGGGGAGTCCTATGGCTACACCTTC.

The chain has TRBV7-6 and TRBJ2-1, with 7 bases identical to TRBD1. This CDR3 contains 17 residues. V trimming: 0 bases; J trimming: 7 bases; junction bases outside the gene matches: 12. The germline CDR1 and CDR2 sequences are SGHVS and FNYEAQ. Written as DNA, the CDR3 is TGTGCCAGCAGCTTAGCGATGACAGGGCTGAGTGGAAATGAGCAGTTCTTC. It is translated as CASSLAMTGLSGNEQFF.

Only a few counts were recorded for this clonotype. CDR3 loop: CASSLTNSGNSITGELFF. The CDR3 DNA reads as TGTGCCAGCAGTTTAACTAATAGCGGGAATTCGATAACCGGGGAGCTGTTTTTT. This sequence joins TRBV27 and TRBJ2-2; 8 positions agree with TRBD2. In germline, CDR1 is MNHEY, CDR2 SMNVEV (reference sequence). This CDR3 comprises 18 residues. The J segment lost 5 bases and the V segment lost 2 bases, leaving 13 bases of the junction unmatched.

This clonotype was detected a few times. V and J are TRBV20-1 and TRBJ1-2; possibly TRBD1 for D (5 bases). The CDR3 spans 16 residues. Per germline, CDR1 DFQATT and CDR2 SNEGSKA (reference sequence). V was trimmed by 3 bases and J by 2 bases, leaving 19 bases between them. The CDR3 here is CSARRGALNRNYGYTF. The CDR3 bases are TGCAGTGCTAGGAGGGGAGCACTAAATAGGAACTATGGCTACACCTTC.

This clonotype was counted at least ten times. The genes are TRBV27 and TRBJ1-2; TRBD1 might be the D (5 bases). Germline V gene sequence: CDR1 MNHEY, CDR2 SMNVEV (reference sequence). This CDR3 region has 14 residues. The ends were cut back, 5 bases at V and 8 bases at J, with 18 bases in the middle. In DNA, the CDR3 is TGTGCCAGCAGTCTCTACCCAGCAGGGCAAGGCTACACCTTC. It translates to CASSLYPAGQGYTF.

This clonotype was found a few times. The chain employs TRBV5-1 and TRBJ2-2; D gene uncertain. With 0 bases removed from V and 2 bases from J, the gap between germline ends came to 8 bases. This CDR3 has 15 residues. Per the germline V gene, CDR1 is SGHRS and CDR2 is YFSETQ. Written as DNA, the CDR3 is TGCGCCAGCAGCTTGGTTAGCAGTAACACCGGGGAGCTGTTTTTT. Translating gives CASSLVSSNTGELFF.

There are many counts of this clonotype. The rearrangement links TRBV20-1 to TRBJ2-4, with 8 bases aligning to TRBD2. From germline, CDR1 is DFQATT and CDR2 SNEGSKA (reference sequence). The CDR3 length is 14 residues. V was pared by 4 bases and J by 6 bases, with 8 bases of the junction left unmatched. The CDR3 region has the DNA TGCAGTGCTATGGACACTAGCGGCGGAAACATTCAGTACTTC. Translated: CSAMDTSGGNIQYF.

The V call is TRBV4-1, the J call TRBJ2-6, with D possibly matching TRBD2 (5 bases). V was pared by 8 bases and J by 2 bases, with 22 bases between. CDR1 and CDR2 from the germline V gene are MGHRA and YSYEKL. The length of the CDR3 is 18 residues. CDR3 sequence: CASYPEGLSAPGANVLTF. The CDR3 nucleotides are TGCGCCAGCTACCCCGAGGGCCTGTCTGCTCCTGGGGCCAACGTCCTGACTTTC.

The rearrangement joins TRBV29-1 to TRBJ1-1; possibly TRBD1 for D (5 bases). The CDR3 extends over 10 amino acids. Germline CDR1 SQVTM, CDR2 ANQGSEA. Between the trimmed V and J ends, which lost 7 bases and 5 bases, there was a span of 8 bases. CDR3 region: CSGTQTEAFF. CDR3 nucleotide sequence: TGCAGCGGGACACAAACTGAAGCTTTCTTT.

This clonotype was counted many times. The gene calls are TRBV12-3 or TRBV12-4 and TRBJ2-1; 9 nucleotides align to TRBD1. V shed 6 bases and J 0 bases; nucleotides not matched to a gene: 6. The CDR3 has 16 residues. CDR3 residues: CASRSGQGVSYNEQFF. CDR3 in DNA: TGTGCCAGCAGGTCGGGACAGGGCGTCTCCTACAATGAGCAGTTCTTC.

This chain joins TRBV2 and TRBJ2-1; perhaps TRBD2 as D (5 bases). The ends were cut back, 6 bases at V and 2 bases at J, with 17 bases in the middle. There are 16 residues in the CDR3. Germline CDR1 is SNHLY and CDR2 is FYNNEI. CDR3 sequence reads: CASRVPERWPYNEQFF. The CDR3 nucleotides are TGTGCCAGCAGGGTACCTGAGCGGTGGCCCTACAATGAGCAGTTCTTC.

The V call is TRBV5-1, the J call TRBJ2-2, with D perhaps TRBD1 (5 bases). V shed 7 bases and J shed 6 bases, with 16 bases lying between them. Germline V gene data show CDR1 as SGHRS and CDR2 as YFSETQ. The CDR3 is 14 residues long. This CDR3 is CASEQGPSSGELFF. CDR3 sequence (DNA): TGCGCCAGCGAGCAGGGCCCGTCTTCCGGGGAGCTGTTTTTT.

This clonotype came up a few times. V and J are TRBV6-2 or TRBV6-3 and TRBJ2-1; 9 bases map to TRBD2. The CDR3 has 18 residues. Per germline, CDR1 MNHEY and CDR2 SVGEGT. Unmatched junction bases numbered 14, after V lost 2 bases and J lost 6 bases. The CDR3 bases are TGTGCCAGCAGTTACAGCATGACTAGCGGAAAATGGGCCAATGAGCAGTTCTTC. It translates to CASSYSMTSGKWANEQFF.

Ten or more counts support this clonotype. The chain employs TRBV5-1 and TRBJ1-1; 12 bases fit TRBD1. The junction had 11 bases not matched to a gene; V was cut back by 0 bases and J by 5 bases. The CDR3 contains 18 residues. CDR1 is SGHRS, CDR2 YFSETQ, per germline. CDR3 loop: CASSLARGTGGVGTEAFF. The CDR3 bases are TGCGCCAGCAGCTTGGCCCGGGGGACAGGGGGCGTAGGGACTGAAGCTTTCTTT.

The V gene is TRBV7-9, the J gene TRBJ2-5, with 9 bases that match TRBD1. V lost 5 bases and J lost 5; bases outside the gene matches: 6. The CDR3 is made up of 14 amino acids. Germline values: CDR1 SEHNR, CDR2 FQNEAQ (reference sequence). The CDR3 DNA reads as TGTGCCAGCAGCCGGGGACAGGGCCGGGAGACCCAGTACTTC. Its protein product is CASSRGQGRETQYF.

V gene TRBV27 combines with J gene TRBJ2-3; 9 bases match TRBD1. The trim removed 4 bases at V and 13 bases at J, leaving 6 bases unmatched. Germline CDR1 MNHEY, CDR2 SMNVEV (reference sequence). CDR3 length: 12 residues. Here the CDR3 reads CASSSYRGQEYF. CDR3 nucleotides: TGTGCCAGCAGTTCGTACAGGGGGCAGGAGTATTTT.

This clonotype was picked up a small number of times. The J gene is TRBJ2-2, the V gene TRBV5-1; 7 bases fit TRBD2. Trimming removed 4 bases from V and 13 bases from J; junction bases left unmatched: 7. Germline V gene sequence: CDR1 SGHRS, CDR2 YFSETQ. The CDR3 sequence is 12 residues long. The CDR3 region is CASSPAGEGLFF. In DNA, the CDR3 is TGCGCCAGCAGCCCCGCCGGGGAGGGGCTGTTTTTT. The complete variable domain, with remaining parts taken from reference TRBV5-1 and TRBJ2-2, reads KAGVTQTPRYLIKTRGQQVTLSCSPISGHRSVSWYQQTPGQGLQFLFEYFSETQRNKGNFPGRFSGRQFSNSRSEMNVSTLELGDSALYLCASSPAGEGLFFGEGSRLTVL.

This clonotype was recorded a few times. The chain is built from TRBV20-1 and TRBJ2-2, with D possibly being TRBD1 (6 bases). V lost 1 base and J 0 bases, leaving 9 bases between the germline ends. The CDR3 contains 15 residues. Per germline, CDR1 DFQATT and CDR2 SNEGSKA (reference sequence). The CDR3: CSARVPGANTGELFF. The CDR3 DNA sequence: TGCAGTGCTAGAGTACCAGGGGCGAACACCGGGGAGCTGTTTTTT.

The chain employs TRBV5-1 and TRBJ2-2, with no clear D. Trimming cost V 4 bases and J 6 bases, with 16 bases left between them. CDR1 and CDR2 (germline): SGHRS, YFSETQ. This CDR3 is 15 amino acids long. In nucleotides, the CDR3 is TGCGCCAGCAGCCTTACGGCCCTTAGGGCCGGGGAGCTGTTTTTT. It yields the protein CASSLTALRAGELFF.

This clonotype was detected only a few times. The J gene is TRBJ1-3, the V gene TRBV12-3 or TRBV12-4; TRBD1 matches 10 bases. With V trimmed by 6 bases and J by 0 bases, 11 bases remained unmatched. This CDR3 has 18 residues. CDR3 bases: TGTGCCAGCAGCCCCGACAGGGGGCGGTGGGACTCTGGAAACACCATATATTTT. This gives the protein CASSPDRGRWDSGNTIYF.

This clonotype was seen more than once but under ten times. The CDR3: CSVTQVLNTEAFF. DNA of the CDR3: TGCAGCGTTACCCAGGTTTTGAACACTGAAGCTTTCTTT. The chain joins TRBV29-1 to TRBJ1-1; no definite D call. Germline CDR1 is SQVTM and CDR2 is ANQGSEA. Between the trimmed V and J ends, which lost 5 bases and 0 bases, there was a span of 10 bases. The length of the CDR3 is 13 residues.

This clonotype was detected a few times. The chain joins TRBV5-6 to TRBJ2-7, with D perhaps assigned TRBD1 or TRBD2 (5 bases each). V lost 0 bases and J lost 2, with 9 bases in between. CDR3 length equals 14 residues. Germline V gene lookup returns CDR1 SGHDT and CDR2 YYEEEE. CDR3 sequence reads: CASSLAGLTYEQYV. As DNA, the CDR3 is TGTGCCAGCAGCTTGGCGGGGCTTACCTACGAGCAGTACGTC.

In this sample, this clonotype turned up many times. The chain has TRBV20-1 and TRBJ2-1; 11 positions agree with TRBD1. From germline, CDR1 is DFQATT and CDR2 SNEGSKA (reference sequence). The length of the CDR3 is 13 residues. Losses at the gene ends were 7 bases for V and 5 bases for J; bases not matched to a gene: 4. The CDR3 DNA sequence: TGCAGTGTCGGGACAGGGGGGCACAATGAGCAGTTCTTC. Its translation is CSVGTGGHNEQFF.

This clonotype was seen many times. The V gene is TRBV14, the J gene TRBJ1-3; 12 positions match TRBD1. V gave up 3 bases and J gave up 0 bases; unmatched junction bases: 9. The CDR3 consists of 19 residues. Germline V gene data show CDR1 as SGHDN and CDR2 as FVKESK. CDR3 region: CASSQTGTGGTISGNTIYF. CDR3 bases: TGTGCCAGCAGCCAGACCGGGACAGGGGGCACCATCTCTGGAAACACCATATATTTT.

This clonotype showed up just a few times. V usage is TRBV7-8 and J usage is TRBJ2-2, with 10 bases identical to TRBD2. V lost 1 base and J lost 6; bases outside the gene matches: 5. The CDR3 loop spans 16 amino acids. The germline gives CDR1 SGHVS, CDR2 FQNEAQ. CDR3 protein: CASSLGASGGSGELFF. The DNA of the CDR3 is TGTGCCAGCAGCTTAGGGGCTAGCGGGGGTTCCGGGGAGCTGTTTTTT. The variable domain in full, completed from reference TRBV7-8 and TRBJ2-2, reads GAGVSQSPRYKVAKRGQDVALRCDPISGHVSLFWYQQALGQGPEFLTYFQNEAQLDKSGLPSDRFFAERPEGSVSTLKIQRTQQEDSAVYLCASSLGASGGSGELFFGEGSRLTVL.

The sample holds a few counts of this clonotype. The chain couples TRBV6-4 to TRBJ2-2; D is possibly TRBD1 (6 bases). Germline CDR1 MRHNA, CDR2 SNTAGT. Deletions cut 11 bases from V and 5 bases from J, with 27 bases between. The CDR3 contains 17 residues. CDR3 bases: TGTGCCGGAAACCCGGGACACAGGGAAAGAGGGACCGGGGAGCTGTTTTTT. Amino acid sequence: CAGNPGHRERGTGELFF.